This entry lists 10 T cell receptor beta chains sequenced from one sample in a study of cytomegalovirus exposure and HLA in healthy donors. In the PCR, 60 Vbeta and 13 Jbeta primers were used. Generated by immunoSEQ multiplex PCR, the TCRdb table keeps only in-frame clones and is missing some. In the table there are roughly 96,000 clones, 60% to 75% of which are singletons. Input material: PBMCs. All receptors come from a woman in her 70s in good health and CMV-seropositive.

This clone was recorded a few times. V is TRBV5-4 and J is TRBJ2-1; 12 nucleotides match TRBD1. Germline CDR1 SGHNT, CDR2 YYREEE (reference sequence). V dropped 4 bases and J dropped 9; count of bases not matched to a gene: 8. CDR3 length: 15 residues. CDR3 sequence reads: CASSGPGQGAREQFF. The CDR3 DNA sequence: TGTGCCAGCAGCGGTCCGGGACAGGGGGCTCGTGAGCAGTTCTTC.

The J gene is TRBJ2-5, the V gene TRBV12-5; 10 bases line up with TRBD1. Germline-derived CDR1 and CDR2 are LGHNT and FRNRAP. Trimming removed 6 bases from V and 4 bases from J; junction bases left unmatched: 11. The CDR3 is 16 residues long. CDR3 loop: CASGPGDRGPRETQYF. The CDR3 DNA reads as TGTGCTAGTGGCCCGGGGGACAGGGGACCCAGAGAGACCCAGTACTTC.

The chain couples TRBV11-2 to TRBJ2-3, with 14 bases fitting TRBD2. This CDR3 has 16 residues. Germline V lookup: CDR1 SGHAT, CDR2 FQNNGV. V trimming: 4 bases; J trimming: 3 bases; junction bases outside the gene matches: 3. CDR3 protein: CASSWTSGGRTDTQYF. For the CDR3, the DNA is TGTGCCAGCAGCTGGACTAGCGGGGGGCGTACAGATACGCAGTATTTT.

The chain joins TRBV5-8 to TRBJ2-5; D not certain. V lost 1 base and J 2 bases, leaving 6 bases between the germline ends. Germline lookup yields CDR1 SGHTS and CDR2 YDEGEE. The CDR3 is made up of 13 amino acids. Here the CDR3 reads CASSLYQQETQYF. The CDR3 DNA reads TGTGCCAGCAGCTTGTACCAGCAAGAGACCCAGTACTTC.

The chain joins TRBV4-3 to TRBJ2-7, with 8 bases lining up with TRBD1. The CDR3 runs to 15 residues. CDR1 is LGHNA and CDR2 is YSLEER in the germline V gene. Trimming removed 1 base from V and 4 bases from J; junction bases left unmatched: 6. CDR3 sequence reads: CASSQGTGTGYEQYF. CDR3 sequence (DNA): TGCGCCAGCAGCCAAGGGACAGGGACGGGATACGAGCAGTACTTC.

This clone was seen a few times. Here the CDR3 reads CASSERLTNYGYTF. Written as DNA, the CDR3 is TGTGCCAGCAGTGAAAGACTGACTAACTATGGCTACACCTTC. The V and J genes are TRBV6-1 and TRBJ1-2, with D hard to call. Trimming pared 2 bases from V and 0 bases from J, leaving 7 bases between. The germline V gene has CDR1 MNHNS and CDR2 SASEGT. The CDR3 has 14 amino acids.

The genes are TRBV27 and TRBJ2-3, with 8 positions matching TRBD1. V gave up 5 bases and J gave up 6 bases; unmatched junction bases: 10. The CDR3 loop spans 15 amino acids. Germline V gives CDR1 MNHEY, CDR2 SMNVEV (reference sequence). The CDR3 loop is CASSRPGQEWDTQYF. The DNA of the CDR3 is TGTGCCAGCAGTCGCCCGGGACAGGAGTGGGATACGCAGTATTTT.

The sample holds one count of this clone. The CDR3 DNA reads as TGTGCCAGCAGCTCTCTGCCCGGGACAGGCCAGCCCCAGCATTTT. This sequence encodes CASSSLPGTGQPQHF. The chain has TRBV7-2 and TRBJ1-5, with 8 nucleotides matching TRBD1. V lost 4 bases and J lost 7; bases outside the gene matches: 9. Germline V gene data show CDR1 as SGHTA and CDR2 as FQGNSA. CDR3 length equals 15 residues.

As DNA, the CDR3 is TGTGCCAGCGTTCCGGGACAGGGCTACGAGCAGTACTTC. This sequence encodes CASVPGQGYEQYF. The chain recombines TRBV28 with TRBJ2-7, with 9 bases fitting TRBD1. After removal of 8 bases from V and 3 bases from J, the junction contained 5 bases not matched to a gene. This CDR3 comprises 13 residues. Per the germline V gene, CDR1 is MDHEN and CDR2 is SYDVKM.

The V gene is TRBV7-8, the J gene TRBJ2-1, with TRBD2 matching over 8 bases. With V trimmed by 3 bases and J by 7 bases, 11 bases remained unmatched. The CDR3 covers 16 residues. The germline V gene has CDR1 SGHVS and CDR2 FQNEAQ. The CDR3: CASSFREAGVRNEQFF. The CDR3 nucleotides are TGTGCCAGCAGCTTCCGAGAAGCGGGAGTTAGAAATGAGCAGTTCTTC.